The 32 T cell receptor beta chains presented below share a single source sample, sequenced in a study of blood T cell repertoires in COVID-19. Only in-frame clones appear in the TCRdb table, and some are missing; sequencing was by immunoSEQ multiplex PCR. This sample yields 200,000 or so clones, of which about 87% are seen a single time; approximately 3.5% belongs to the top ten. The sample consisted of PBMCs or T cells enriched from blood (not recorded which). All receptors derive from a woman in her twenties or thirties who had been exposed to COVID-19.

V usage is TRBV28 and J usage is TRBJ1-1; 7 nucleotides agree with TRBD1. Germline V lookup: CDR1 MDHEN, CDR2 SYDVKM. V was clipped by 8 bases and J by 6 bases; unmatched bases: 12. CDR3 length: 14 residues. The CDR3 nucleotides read TGTGCCAGCGTCTTGGCTTGGGGACAGCCTGAAGCTTTCTTT. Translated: CASVLAWGQPEAFF. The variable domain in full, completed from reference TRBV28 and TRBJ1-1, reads DVKVTQSSRYLVKRTGEKVFLECVQDMDHENMFWYRQDPGLGLRLIYFSYDVKMKEKGDIPEGYSVSREKKERFSLILESASTNQTSMYLCASVLAWGQPEAFFGQGTRLTVV.

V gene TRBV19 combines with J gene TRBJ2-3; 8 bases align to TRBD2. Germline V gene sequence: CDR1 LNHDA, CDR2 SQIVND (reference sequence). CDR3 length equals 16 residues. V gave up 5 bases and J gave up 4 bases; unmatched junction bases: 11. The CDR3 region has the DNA TGTGCCAGTAGTGCGGTAGCGGGATCTATCGCAGATACGCAGTATTTT. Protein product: CASSAVAGSIADTQYF.

Here the CDR3 reads CASTTGDSRGEQFF. The CDR3 coding sequence is TGTGCCAGCACCACCGGAGACTCCCGGGGTGAGCAGTTCTTC. The genes are TRBV5-6 and TRBJ2-1; the D gene is possibly TRBD2 (5 bases). Germline V gives CDR1 SGHDT, CDR2 YYEEEE. The length of the CDR3 is 14 residues. Trimming pared 6 bases from V and 9 bases from J, leaving 19 bases between.

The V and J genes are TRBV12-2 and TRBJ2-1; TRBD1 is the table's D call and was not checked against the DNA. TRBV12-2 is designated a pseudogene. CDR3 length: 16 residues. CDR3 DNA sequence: TGTGCAAGTCGCTTAGGAGGGGGACAGGGCTTAGGTGAGCAGTTCTTC. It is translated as CASRLGGGQGLGEQFF.

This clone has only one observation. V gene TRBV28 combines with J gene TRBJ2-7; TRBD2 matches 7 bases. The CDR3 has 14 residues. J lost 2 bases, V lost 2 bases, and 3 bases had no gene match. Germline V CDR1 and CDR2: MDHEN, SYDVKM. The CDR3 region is CASSLLREAYEQYF. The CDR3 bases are TGTGCCAGCAGTTTACTCCGGGAGGCCTACGAGCAGTACTTC.

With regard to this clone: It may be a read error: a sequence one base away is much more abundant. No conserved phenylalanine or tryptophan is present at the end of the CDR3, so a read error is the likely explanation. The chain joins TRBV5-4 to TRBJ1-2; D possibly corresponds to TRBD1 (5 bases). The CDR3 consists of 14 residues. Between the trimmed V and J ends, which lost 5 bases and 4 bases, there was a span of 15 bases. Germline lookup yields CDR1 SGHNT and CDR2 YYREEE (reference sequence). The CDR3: CASRALGGVYGYTS. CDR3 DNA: TGTGCCAGCAGAGCCCTCGGAGGGGTCTATGGCTACACCTCC.

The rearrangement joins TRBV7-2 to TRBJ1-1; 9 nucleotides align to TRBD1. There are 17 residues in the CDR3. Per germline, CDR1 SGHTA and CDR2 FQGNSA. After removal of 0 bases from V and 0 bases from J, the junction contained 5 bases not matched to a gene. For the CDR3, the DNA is TGTGCCAGCAGCTTAGCGGGACAGGGCCTCCTGAACACTGAAGCTTTCTTT. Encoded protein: CASSLAGQGLLNTEAFF.

CDR3 sequence (DNA): TGCGCCAGCATCCGGGACTCCTACGAGCAGTACTTC. Translated: CASIRDSYEQYF. The chain joins TRBV10-1 to TRBJ2-7, with a tentative D call TRBD2 (5 bases). The CDR3 covers 12 residues. V gave up 7 bases and J gave up 0 bases, with 7 bases separating them. The germline gives CDR1 WNHNN, CDR2 SYGVQD (reference sequence).

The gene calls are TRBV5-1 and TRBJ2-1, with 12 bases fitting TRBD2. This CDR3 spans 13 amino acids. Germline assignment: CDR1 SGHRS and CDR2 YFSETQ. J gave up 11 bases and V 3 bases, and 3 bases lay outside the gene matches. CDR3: CASSSGLAGKQFF. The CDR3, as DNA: TGCGCCAGCAGCTCCGGACTAGCGGGAAAGCAGTTCTTC.

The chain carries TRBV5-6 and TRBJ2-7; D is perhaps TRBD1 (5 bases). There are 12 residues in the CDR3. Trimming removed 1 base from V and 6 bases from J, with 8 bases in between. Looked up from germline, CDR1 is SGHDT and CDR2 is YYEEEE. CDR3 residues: CASSLPGFEQYF. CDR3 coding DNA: TGTGCCAGCAGCTTGCCAGGGTTCGAGCAGTACTTC.

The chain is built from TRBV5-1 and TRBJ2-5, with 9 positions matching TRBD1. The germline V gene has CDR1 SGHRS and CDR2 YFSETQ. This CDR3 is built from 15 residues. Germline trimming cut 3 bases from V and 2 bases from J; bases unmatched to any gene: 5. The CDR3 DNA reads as TGCGCCAGCAGCTCGGCCGGGACAGGGCAAGAGACCCAGTACTTC. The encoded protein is CASSSAGTGQETQYF.

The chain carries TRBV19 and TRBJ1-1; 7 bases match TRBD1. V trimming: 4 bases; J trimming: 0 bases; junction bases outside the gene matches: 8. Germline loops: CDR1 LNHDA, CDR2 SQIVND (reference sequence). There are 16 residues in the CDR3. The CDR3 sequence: CASSTRQGALNTEAFF. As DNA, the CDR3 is TGTGCCAGTAGTACCCGACAGGGCGCTTTGAACACTGAAGCTTTCTTT.

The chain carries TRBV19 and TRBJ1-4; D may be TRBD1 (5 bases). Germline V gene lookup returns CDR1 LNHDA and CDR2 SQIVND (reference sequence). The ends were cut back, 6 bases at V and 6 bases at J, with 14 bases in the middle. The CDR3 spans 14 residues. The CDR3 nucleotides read TGTGCCAGTAGCATCTGGACACGATATGAAAAACTGTTTTTT. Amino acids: CASSIWTRYEKLFF.

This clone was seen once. The CDR3 bases are TGTGCCAGCAACCCTCCCGGGGCTAACTATGGCTACACCTTC. Its protein product is CASNPPGANYGYTF. The V call is TRBV6-2 or TRBV6-3, the J call TRBJ1-2; no firm D call. The germline V and J ends were trimmed by 7 bases and 0 bases, with 12 bases remaining between them. Per germline, CDR1 MNHEY and CDR2 SVGEGT. CDR3 length: 14 amino acids.

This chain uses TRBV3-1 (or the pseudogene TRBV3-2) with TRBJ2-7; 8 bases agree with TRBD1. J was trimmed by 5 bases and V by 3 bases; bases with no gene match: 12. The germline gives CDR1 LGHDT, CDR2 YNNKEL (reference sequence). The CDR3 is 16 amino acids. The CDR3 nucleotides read TGTGCCAGCAGCCATCTCGGACAGGGTAGTTACCACGAGCAGTACTTC. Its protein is CASSHLGQGSYHEQYF.

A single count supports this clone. In DNA, the CDR3 is TGCGCCAGCAGCCCGGAGGGGTATAGCAATCAGCCCCAGCATTTT. It codes for CASSPEGYSNQPQHF. The chain links TRBV5-1 to TRBJ1-5; maybe TRBD1 (5 bases). The V gene lost 4 bases and the J gene lost 0 bases, with 11 bases spanning the gap. The CDR3 is 15 amino acids. In germline, CDR1 is SGHRS, CDR2 YFSETQ. Full variable domain (rest looked up from reference TRBV5-1 and TRBJ1-5): KAGVTQTPRYLIKTRGQQVTLSCSPISGHRSVSWYQQTPGQGLQFLFEYFSETQRNKGNFPGRFSGRQFSNSRSEMNVSTLELGDSALYLCASSPEGYSNQPQHFGDGTRLSIL.

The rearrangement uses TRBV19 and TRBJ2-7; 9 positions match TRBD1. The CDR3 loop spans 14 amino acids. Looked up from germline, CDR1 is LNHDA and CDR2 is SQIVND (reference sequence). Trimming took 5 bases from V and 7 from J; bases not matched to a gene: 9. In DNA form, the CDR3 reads TGTGCCAGTAGTGTCCGGGACAGGGACGTGGAGCAGTACTTC. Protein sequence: CASSVRDRDVEQYF.

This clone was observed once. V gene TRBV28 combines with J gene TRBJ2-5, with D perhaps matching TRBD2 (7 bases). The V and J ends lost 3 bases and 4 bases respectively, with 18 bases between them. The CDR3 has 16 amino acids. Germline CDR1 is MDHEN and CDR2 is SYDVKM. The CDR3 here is CASSFLQGGGAETQYF. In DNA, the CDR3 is TGTGCCAGCAGTTTCCTACAAGGGGGGGGTGCAGAGACCCAGTACTTC. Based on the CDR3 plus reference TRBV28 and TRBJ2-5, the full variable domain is DVKVTQSSRYLVKRTGEKVFLECVQDMDHENMFWYRQDPGLGLRLIYFSYDVKMKEKGDIPEGYSVSREKKERFSLILESASTNQTSMYLCASSFLQGGGAETQYFGPGTRLLVL.

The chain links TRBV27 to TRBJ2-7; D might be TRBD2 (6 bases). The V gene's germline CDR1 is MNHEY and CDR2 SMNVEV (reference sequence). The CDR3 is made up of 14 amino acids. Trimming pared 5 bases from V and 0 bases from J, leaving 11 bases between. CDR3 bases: TGTGCCAGCAGTCACGGGAGTAGCTCCTACGAGCAGTACTTC. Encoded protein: CASSHGSSSYEQYF.

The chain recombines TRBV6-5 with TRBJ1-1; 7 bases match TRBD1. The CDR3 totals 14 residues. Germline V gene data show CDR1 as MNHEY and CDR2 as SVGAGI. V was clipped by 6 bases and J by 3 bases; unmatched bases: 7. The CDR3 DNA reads TGTGCCAGCAGCTCGGGACAGATCTACACTGAAGCTTTCTTT. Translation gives CASSSGQIYTEAFF.

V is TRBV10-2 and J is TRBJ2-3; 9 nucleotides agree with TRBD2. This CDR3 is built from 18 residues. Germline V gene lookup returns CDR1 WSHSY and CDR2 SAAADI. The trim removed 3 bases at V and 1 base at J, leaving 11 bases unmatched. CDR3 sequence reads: CASSEASGTPWGTDTQYF. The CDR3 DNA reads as TGCGCCAGCAGTGAAGCTAGCGGGACCCCCTGGGGCACAGATACGCAGTATTTT.

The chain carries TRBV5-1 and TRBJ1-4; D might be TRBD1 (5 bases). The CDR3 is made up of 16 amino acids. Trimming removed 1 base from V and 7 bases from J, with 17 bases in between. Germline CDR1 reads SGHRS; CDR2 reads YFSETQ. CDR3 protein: CASSLTSGVWSEKLFF. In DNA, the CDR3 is TGCGCCAGCAGCTTGACTTCGGGGGTTTGGAGTGAAAAACTGTTTTTT.

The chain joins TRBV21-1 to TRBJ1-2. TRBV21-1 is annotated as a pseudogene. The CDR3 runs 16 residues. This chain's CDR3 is CASRPSPSGFHYGYTF. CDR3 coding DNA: TGTGCCAGCAGACCCAGCCCCTCCGGGTTCCACTATGGCTACACCTTC.

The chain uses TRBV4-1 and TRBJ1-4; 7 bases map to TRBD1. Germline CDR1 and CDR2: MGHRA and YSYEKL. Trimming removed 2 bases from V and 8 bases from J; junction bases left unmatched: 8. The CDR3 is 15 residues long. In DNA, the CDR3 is TGCGCCAGCAGCCAACCACAGGGGCCCCGGGAAAAACTGTTTTTT. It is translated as CASSQPQGPREKLFF.

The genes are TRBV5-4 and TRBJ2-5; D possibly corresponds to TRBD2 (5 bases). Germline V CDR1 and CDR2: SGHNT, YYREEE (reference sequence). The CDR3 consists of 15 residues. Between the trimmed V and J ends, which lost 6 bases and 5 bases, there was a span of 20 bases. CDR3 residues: CASNAPGVGLETQYF. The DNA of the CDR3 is TGTGCCAGCAACGCGCCCGGGGTGGGGTTGGAGACCCAGTACTTC.

The CDR3 sequence is CASSVTEGATGYTF. CDR3 coding DNA: TGTGCCAGCAGCGTAACCGAGGGGGCGACAGGCTACACCTTC. The V call is TRBV9, the J call TRBJ1-2, with TRBD1 identical over 7 bases. Per the germline V gene, CDR1 is SGDLS and CDR2 is YYNGEE. There are 14 residues in the CDR3. J lost 8 bases, V lost 1 base, and 8 bases had no gene match. Looking up the rest from reference TRBV9 and TRBJ1-2 gives the full variable domain: DSGVTQTPKHLITATGQRVTLRCSPRSGDLSVYWYQQSLDQGLQFLIQYYNGEERAKGNILERFSAQQFPDLHSELNLSSLELGDSALYFCASSVTEGATGYTFGSGTRLTVV.

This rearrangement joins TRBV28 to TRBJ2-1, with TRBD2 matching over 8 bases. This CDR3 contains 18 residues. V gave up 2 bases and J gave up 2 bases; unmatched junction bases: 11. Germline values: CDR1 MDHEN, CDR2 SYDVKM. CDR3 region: CASSLIDSGVGTYNEQFF. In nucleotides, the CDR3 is TGTGCCAGCAGTTTAATAGATAGCGGGGTGGGCACCTACAATGAGCAGTTCTTC.

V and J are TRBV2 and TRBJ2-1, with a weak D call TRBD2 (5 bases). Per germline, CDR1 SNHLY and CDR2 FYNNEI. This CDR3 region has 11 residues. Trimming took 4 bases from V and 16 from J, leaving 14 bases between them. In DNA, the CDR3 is TGTGCCAGCAGTGGAGTGGGAGAAAAATTCTTC. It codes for CASSGVGEKFF.

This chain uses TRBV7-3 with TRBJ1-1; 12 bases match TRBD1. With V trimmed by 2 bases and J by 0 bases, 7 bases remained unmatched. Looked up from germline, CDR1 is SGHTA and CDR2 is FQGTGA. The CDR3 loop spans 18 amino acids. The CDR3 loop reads CASSLVGTGGTMNTEAFF. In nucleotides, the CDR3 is TGTGCCAGCAGCTTAGTCGGGACAGGGGGCACGATGAACACTGAAGCTTTCTTT.

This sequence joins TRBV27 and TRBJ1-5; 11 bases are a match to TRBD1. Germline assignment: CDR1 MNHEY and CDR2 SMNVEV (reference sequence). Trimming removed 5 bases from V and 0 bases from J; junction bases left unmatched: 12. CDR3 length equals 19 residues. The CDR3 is CASSPHVRTGGFSNQPQHF. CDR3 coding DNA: TGTGCCAGCAGTCCTCATGTCCGGACAGGGGGCTTTAGCAATCAGCCCCAGCATTTT.

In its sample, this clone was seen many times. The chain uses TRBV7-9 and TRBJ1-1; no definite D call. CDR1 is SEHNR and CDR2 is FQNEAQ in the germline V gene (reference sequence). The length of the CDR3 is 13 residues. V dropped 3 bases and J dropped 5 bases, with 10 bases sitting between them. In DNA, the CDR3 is TGTGCCAGCAGCTTGTCGCGAGAGACTGAAGCTTTCTTT. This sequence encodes CASSLSRETEAFF.

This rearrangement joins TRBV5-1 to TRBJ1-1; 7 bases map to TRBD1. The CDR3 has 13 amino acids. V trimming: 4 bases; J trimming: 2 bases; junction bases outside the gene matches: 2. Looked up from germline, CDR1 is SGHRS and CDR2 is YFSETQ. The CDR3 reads CASSRDSNTEAFF. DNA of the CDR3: TGCGCCAGCAGCCGGGACAGCAACACTGAAGCTTTCTTT.